This T cell receptor beta chain was retrieved from a study of shared clonotypes between healthy human individuals. The ends lost 5 bases at V and 3 bases at J; junction bases unmatched: 12. This CDR3 spans 17 amino acids. Germline V gene sequence: CDR1 PRHDT, CDR2 FYEKMQ (reference sequence). Repertoires were generated with immunoSEQ multiplex PCR, while TCRdb's copy carries only in-frame clones and drops some. The profile shows around 2.1 million clones, more than 90% of them singletons. This clonotype originated in a man aged 18 to 30 in good health. The V call is TRBV13, the J call TRBJ2-1; 8 nucleotides match TRBD2. Material: naive CD4+ T cells sorted from blood. Subset meaning: CD45RA+ positively selected. CDR3 in amino acids: CASSPPSSGTLYNEQFF. The CDR3 DNA sequence: TGTGCCAGCAGCCCCCCTAGTAGCGGGACCCTCTACAATGAGCAGTTCTTC.